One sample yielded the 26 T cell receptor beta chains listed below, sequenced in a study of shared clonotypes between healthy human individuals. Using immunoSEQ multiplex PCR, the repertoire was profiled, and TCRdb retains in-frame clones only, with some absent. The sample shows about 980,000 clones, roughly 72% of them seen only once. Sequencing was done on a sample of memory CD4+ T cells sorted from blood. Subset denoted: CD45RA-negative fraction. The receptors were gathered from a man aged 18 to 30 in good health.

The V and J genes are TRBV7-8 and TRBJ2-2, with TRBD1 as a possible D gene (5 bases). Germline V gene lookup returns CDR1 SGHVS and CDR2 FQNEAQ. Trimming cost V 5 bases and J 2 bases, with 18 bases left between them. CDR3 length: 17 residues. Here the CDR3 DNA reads TGTGCCAGCAGCCCTAGGCTTAGGCAGGGAAACACCGGGGAGCTGTTTTTT. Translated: CASSPRLRQGNTGELFF.

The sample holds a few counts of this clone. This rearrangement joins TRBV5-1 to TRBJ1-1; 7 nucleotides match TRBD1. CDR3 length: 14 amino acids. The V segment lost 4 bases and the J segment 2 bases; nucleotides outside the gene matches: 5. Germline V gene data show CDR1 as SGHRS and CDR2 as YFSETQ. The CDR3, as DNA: TGCGCCAGCAGCGCGGGGACAGAAAACACTGAAGCTTTCTTT. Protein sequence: CASSAGTENTEAFF.

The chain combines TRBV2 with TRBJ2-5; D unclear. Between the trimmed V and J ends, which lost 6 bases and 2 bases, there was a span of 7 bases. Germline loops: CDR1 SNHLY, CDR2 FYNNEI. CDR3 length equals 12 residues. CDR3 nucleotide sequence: TGTGCCAGCAGGCGAACACAAGAGACCCAGTACTTC. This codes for CASRRTQETQYF.

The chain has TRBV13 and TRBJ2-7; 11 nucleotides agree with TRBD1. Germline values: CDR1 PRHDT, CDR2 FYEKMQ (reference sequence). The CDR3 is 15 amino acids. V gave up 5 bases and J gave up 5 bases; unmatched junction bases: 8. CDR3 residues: CASSERDRGDHEQYF. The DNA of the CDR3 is TGTGCCAGCAGCGAGCGGGACAGGGGGGATCACGAGCAGTACTTC.

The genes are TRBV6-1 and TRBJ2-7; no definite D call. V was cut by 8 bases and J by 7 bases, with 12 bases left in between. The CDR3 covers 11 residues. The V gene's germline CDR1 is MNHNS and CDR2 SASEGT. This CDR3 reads CASATLGEQYF. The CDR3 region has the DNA TGTGCCAGCGCAACTCTGGGGGAGCAGTACTTC.

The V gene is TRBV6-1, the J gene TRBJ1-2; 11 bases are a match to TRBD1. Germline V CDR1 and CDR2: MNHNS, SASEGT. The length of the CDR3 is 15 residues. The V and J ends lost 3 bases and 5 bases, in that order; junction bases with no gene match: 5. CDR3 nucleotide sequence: TGTGCCAGCAGTGAGGGGACAGGGGGTATTTATGGCTACACCTTC. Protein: CASSEGTGGIYGYTF.

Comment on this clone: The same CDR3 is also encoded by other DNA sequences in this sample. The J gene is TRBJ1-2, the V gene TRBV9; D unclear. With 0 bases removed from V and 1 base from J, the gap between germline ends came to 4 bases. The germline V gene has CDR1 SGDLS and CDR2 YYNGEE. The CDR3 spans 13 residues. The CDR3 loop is CASSVDGNYGYTF. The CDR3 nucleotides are TGTGCCAGCAGCGTAGATGGTAACTATGGCTACACCTTC.

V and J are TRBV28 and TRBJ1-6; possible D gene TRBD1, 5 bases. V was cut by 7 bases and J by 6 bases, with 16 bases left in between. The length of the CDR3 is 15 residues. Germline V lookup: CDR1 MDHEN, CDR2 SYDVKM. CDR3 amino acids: CASTSGFSGNSPLHF. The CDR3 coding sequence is TGTGCCAGCACCTCAGGGTTCTCGGGTAATTCACCCCTCCACTTT.

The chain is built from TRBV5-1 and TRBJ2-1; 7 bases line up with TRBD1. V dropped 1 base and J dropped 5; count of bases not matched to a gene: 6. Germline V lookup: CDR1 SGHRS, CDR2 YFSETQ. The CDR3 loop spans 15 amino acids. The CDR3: CASSLPTGDHNEQFF. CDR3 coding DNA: TGCGCCAGCAGCTTGCCAACAGGGGATCACAATGAGCAGTTCTTC.

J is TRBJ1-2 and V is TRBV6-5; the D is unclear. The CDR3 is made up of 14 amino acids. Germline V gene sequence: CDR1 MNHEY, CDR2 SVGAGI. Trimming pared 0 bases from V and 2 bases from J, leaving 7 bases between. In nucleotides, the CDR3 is TGTGCCAGCAGTTACTCCCGATTGAACTATGGCTACACCTTC. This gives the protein CASSYSRLNYGYTF.

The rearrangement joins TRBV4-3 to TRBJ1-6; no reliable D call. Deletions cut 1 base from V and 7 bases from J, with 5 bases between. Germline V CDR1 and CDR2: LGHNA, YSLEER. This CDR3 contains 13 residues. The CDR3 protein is CASSQARNSPLHF. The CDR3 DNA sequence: TGCGCCAGCAGCCAAGCCAGGAATTCACCCCTCCACTTT.

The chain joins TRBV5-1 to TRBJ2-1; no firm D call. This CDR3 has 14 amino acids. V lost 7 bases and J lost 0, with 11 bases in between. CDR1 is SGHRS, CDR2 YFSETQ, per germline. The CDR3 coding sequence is TGCGCCAGCGGCCTAGTCGACTCCTACAATGAGCAGTTCTTC. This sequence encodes CASGLVDSYNEQFF.

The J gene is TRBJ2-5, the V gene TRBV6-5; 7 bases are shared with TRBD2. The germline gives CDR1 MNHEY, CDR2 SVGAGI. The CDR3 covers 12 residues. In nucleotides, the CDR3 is TGTTCTAGCGGACCCTTCGTAGAGACCCAGTACTTC. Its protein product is CSSGPFVETQYF.

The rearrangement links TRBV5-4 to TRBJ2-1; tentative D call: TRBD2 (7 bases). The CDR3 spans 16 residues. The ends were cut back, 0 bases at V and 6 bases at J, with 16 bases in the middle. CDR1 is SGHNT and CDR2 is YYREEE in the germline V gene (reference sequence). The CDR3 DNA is TGTGCCAGCAGCTTGGCCCGGGGGGCGCCTGGCAATGAGCAGTTCTTC. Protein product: CASSLARGAPGNEQFF.

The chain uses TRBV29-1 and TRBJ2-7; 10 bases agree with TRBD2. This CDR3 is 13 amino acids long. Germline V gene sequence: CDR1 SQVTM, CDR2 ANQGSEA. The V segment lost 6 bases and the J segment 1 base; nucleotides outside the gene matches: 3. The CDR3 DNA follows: TGCAGCGTCGCTAGCGGGAGTTCCTACGAGCAGTACTTC. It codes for CSVASGSSYEQYF.

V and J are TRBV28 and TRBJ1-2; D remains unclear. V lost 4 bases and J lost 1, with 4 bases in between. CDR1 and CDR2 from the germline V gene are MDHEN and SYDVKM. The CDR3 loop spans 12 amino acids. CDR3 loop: CASSSLNYGYTF. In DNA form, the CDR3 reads TGTGCCAGCAGTTCTCTTAACTATGGCTACACCTTC.

The CDR3 sequence: CASSLRSPYEQYF. For the CDR3, the DNA is TGTGCCAGCAGCCTCCGGAGTCCCTACGAGCAGTACTTC. This chain links TRBV11-2 with TRBJ2-7; D not certain. CDR1 and CDR2 from the germline V gene are SGHAT and FQNNGV. With 5 bases removed from V and 2 bases from J, the gap between germline ends came to 10 bases. The CDR3 loop spans 13 amino acids.

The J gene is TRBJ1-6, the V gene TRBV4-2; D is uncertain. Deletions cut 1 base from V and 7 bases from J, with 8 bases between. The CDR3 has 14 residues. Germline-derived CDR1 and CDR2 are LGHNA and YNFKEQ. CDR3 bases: TGTGCCAGCAGCCAAGTTGAGTTGAATTCACCCCTCCACTTT. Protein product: CASSQVELNSPLHF.

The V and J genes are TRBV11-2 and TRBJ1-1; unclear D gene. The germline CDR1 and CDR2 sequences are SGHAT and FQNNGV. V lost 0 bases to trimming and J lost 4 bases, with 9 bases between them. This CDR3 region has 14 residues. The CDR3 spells CASSLDGQATEAFF. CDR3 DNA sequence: TGTGCCAGCAGCTTAGACGGGCAGGCCACTGAAGCTTTCTTT.

CDR3 sequence: CASSYGTLREKLFF. As DNA, the CDR3 is TGTGCCAGCAGCTACGGGACCCTTCGCGAAAAACTGTTTTTT. This chain joins TRBV5-6 and TRBJ1-4; perhaps TRBD1 as D (5 bases). Looked up from germline, CDR1 is SGHDT and CDR2 is YYEEEE. The CDR3 covers 14 residues. V was cut by 3 bases and J by 8 bases, with 14 bases left in between.

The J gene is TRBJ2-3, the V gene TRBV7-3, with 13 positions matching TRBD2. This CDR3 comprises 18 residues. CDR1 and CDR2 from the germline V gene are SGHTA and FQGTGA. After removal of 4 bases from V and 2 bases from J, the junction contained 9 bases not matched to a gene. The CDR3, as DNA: TGTGCCAGCAGCTCGGGACTAGCGGGGCTTCATATCACAGATACGCAGTATTTT. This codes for CASSSGLAGLHITDTQYF. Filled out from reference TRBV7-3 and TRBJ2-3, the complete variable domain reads GAGVSQTPSNKVTEKGKYVELRCDPISGHTALYWYRQSLGQGPEFLIYFQGTGAADDSGLPNDRFFAVRPEGSVSTLKIQRTERGDSAVYLCASSSGLAGLHITDTQYFGPGTRLTVL.

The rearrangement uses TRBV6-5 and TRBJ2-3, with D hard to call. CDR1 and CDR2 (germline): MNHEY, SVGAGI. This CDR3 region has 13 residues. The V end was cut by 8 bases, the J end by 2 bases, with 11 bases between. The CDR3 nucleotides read TGTGCCAGCCGGCGGTACTTCACAGATACGCAGTATTTT. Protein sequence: CASRRYFTDTQYF.

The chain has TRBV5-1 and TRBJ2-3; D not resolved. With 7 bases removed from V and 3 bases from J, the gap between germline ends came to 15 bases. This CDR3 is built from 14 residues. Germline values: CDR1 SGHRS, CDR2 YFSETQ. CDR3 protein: CASSVAYRTDTQYF. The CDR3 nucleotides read TGCGCCAGCTCCGTAGCATATAGGACAGATACGCAGTATTTT.

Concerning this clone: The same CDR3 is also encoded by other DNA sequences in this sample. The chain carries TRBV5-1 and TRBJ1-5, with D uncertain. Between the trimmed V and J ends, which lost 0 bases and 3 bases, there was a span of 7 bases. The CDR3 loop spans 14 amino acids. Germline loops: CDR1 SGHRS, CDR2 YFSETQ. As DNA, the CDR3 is TGCGCCAGCAGCTTGGGTGGGCCCAATCAGCCCCAGCATTTT. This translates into CASSLGGPNQPQHF.

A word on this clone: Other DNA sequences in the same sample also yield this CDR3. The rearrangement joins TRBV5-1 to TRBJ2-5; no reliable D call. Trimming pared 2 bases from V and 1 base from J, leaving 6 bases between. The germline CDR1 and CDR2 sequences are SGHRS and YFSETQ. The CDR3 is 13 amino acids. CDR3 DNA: TGCGCCAGCAGCTTTTCAGGCCAAGAGACCCAGTACTTC. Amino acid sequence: CASSFSGQETQYF.

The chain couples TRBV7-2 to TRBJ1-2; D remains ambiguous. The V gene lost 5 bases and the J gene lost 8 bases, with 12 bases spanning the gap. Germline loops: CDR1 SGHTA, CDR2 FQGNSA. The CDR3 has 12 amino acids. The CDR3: CASSRPVGGYTF. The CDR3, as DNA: TGTGCCAGCAGCCGACCGGTCGGGGGCTACACCTTC.